The next 32 T cell receptor beta chains were all read from a single sample in a study of blood T cell repertoires in COVID-19. Method: immunoSEQ multiplex PCR; TCRdb's copy keeps in-frame clones and lacks some. The table has 300,000 to 450,000 clones, around nine tenths seen once; the top ten hold over 0.9%. The specimen was PBMCs or T cells enriched from blood (not recorded which). These receptors came from a woman aged 25 to 45 who had been exposed to COVID-19.

V is TRBV3-1 (or the pseudogene TRBV3-2) and J is TRBJ2-1; D not resolved. Germline values: CDR1 LGHDT, CDR2 YNNKEL (reference sequence). Trimming cost V 1 base and J 0 bases, with 7 bases left between them. CDR3 length: 15 residues. The CDR3 here is CASSQVASSYNEQFF. For the CDR3, the DNA is TGTGCCAGCAGCCAAGTGGCCAGCTCCTACAATGAGCAGTTCTTC.

V gene TRBV5-4 combines with J gene TRBJ2-1, with D tentatively TRBD1 (5 bases). This CDR3 is built from 16 residues. Germline assignment: CDR1 SGHNT and CDR2 YYREEE (reference sequence). The V gene lost 3 bases and the J gene lost 0 bases, with 13 bases spanning the gap. CDR3 region: CASSWFQGTSYNEQFF. As DNA, the CDR3 is TGTGCCAGCAGCTGGTTTCAGGGAACCTCCTACAATGAGCAGTTCTTC.

The V and J genes are TRBV29-1 and TRBJ2-2; TRBD1 is a possible D gene (6 bases). Trimming took off 6 bases at V and 3 bases at J, with 14 bases between the two ends. Per the germline V gene, CDR1 is SQVTM and CDR2 is ANQGSEA. This CDR3 contains 14 residues. CDR3 sequence (DNA): TGCAGCGTCGCGGTCCAGGGGCACACCGGGGAGCTGTTTTTT. This sequence encodes CSVAVQGHTGELFF.

This chain joins TRBV29-1 and TRBJ2-5, with D unresolved. CDR1 SQVTM and CDR2 ANQGSEA come from the germline V gene. CDR3 length: 11 amino acids. Trimming stripped 4 bases from V and 5 bases from J, with 8 bases between. This CDR3 reads CSVVPEETQYF. CDR3 coding DNA: TGCAGCGTTGTGCCGGAGGAGACCCAGTACTTC.

The V gene is TRBV14, the J gene TRBJ2-7; TRBD2 aligns across 7 bases. The CDR3 has 15 amino acids. Germline V gives CDR1 SGHDN, CDR2 FVKESK. With 0 bases clipped from V and 2 bases from J, the junction kept 4 bases outside the gene matches. DNA of the CDR3: TGTGCCAGCAGCCAAGACAGGGAGGGGACCTACGAGCAGTACTTC. Translated: CASSQDREGTYEQYF.

The chain couples TRBV7-8 to TRBJ2-5, with a possible D match to TRBD1 (6 bases). Germline V lookup: CDR1 SGHVS, CDR2 FQNEAQ. Trimming shortened V by 4 bases and J by 0 bases, and 15 bases separated the two germline ends. The CDR3 is 16 amino acids. CDR3 residues: CASSSPTGAHQETQYF. Written as DNA, the CDR3 is TGTGCCAGCAGCTCCCCGACAGGAGCTCACCAAGAGACCCAGTACTTC.

V gene TRBV19 combines with J gene TRBJ2-2; D is uncertain. CDR1 is LNHDA, CDR2 SQIVND, per germline (reference sequence). Trimming stripped 3 bases from V and 7 bases from J, with 6 bases between. CDR3 length equals 12 residues. This chain's CDR3 is CASSISRGELFF. For the CDR3, the DNA is TGTGCCAGTAGTATCTCGCGCGGGGAGCTGTTTTTT.

The J gene is TRBJ2-5, the V gene TRBV5-5, with TRBD1 as a possible D gene (5 bases). The V end lost 2 bases, the J end lost 3 bases, and 11 bases lay between the germline ends. The CDR3 is made up of 14 amino acids. The V gene's germline CDR1 is SGHKS and CDR2 YYEKEE (reference sequence). In nucleotides, the CDR3 is TGTGCCAGCAGCTTACAGTTAGGGGAAGAGACCCAGTACTTC. Protein product: CASSLQLGEETQYF.

With regard to this clone: At the DNA level, this CDR3 is encoded by other sequences in the same sample as well. DNA of the CDR3: TGCGCCAGCAGCTTCGGCGGGGGCACAGATACGCAGTATTTT. Its protein is CASSFGGGTDTQYF. The chain joins TRBV5-1 to TRBJ2-3; weak D call: TRBD2 (6 bases). There are 14 residues in the CDR3. V shed 2 bases and J shed 1 base, with 8 bases lying between them. Germline CDR1 reads SGHRS; CDR2 reads YFSETQ.

V gene TRBV7-2 combines with J gene TRBJ2-7; a possible D gene is TRBD2 (6 bases). Germline CDR1 is SGHTA and CDR2 is FQGNSA. With 4 bases removed from V and 2 bases from J, the gap between germline ends came to 15 bases. This CDR3 contains 15 residues. CDR3 loop: CASSSSWDSTYEQYF. The DNA for the CDR3 is TGTGCCAGCAGCTCCAGCTGGGACTCAACCTACGAGCAGTACTTC.

The chain joins TRBV29-1 to TRBJ2-7; D not certain. Trimming took 4 bases from V and 0 from J, leaving 13 bases between them. CDR3 length equals 14 residues. From germline, CDR1 is SQVTM and CDR2 ANQGSEA. The CDR3 spells CSVARQTSSYEQYF. As DNA, the CDR3 is TGCAGCGTTGCGCGGCAGACGAGCTCCTACGAGCAGTACTTC.

The chain joins TRBV6-5 to TRBJ2-7; D is ambiguous. Germline CDR1 and CDR2: MNHEY and SVGAGI. V lost 8 bases, J lost 4 bases, and 15 bases lay in between. This CDR3 comprises 13 residues. The CDR3 region is CASRRGTVYEQYF. The CDR3, as DNA: TGTGCCAGCCGCCGAGGTACTGTATACGAGCAGTACTTC.

J is TRBJ1-5 and V is TRBV7-9, with 12 bases aligning to TRBD1. Germline-derived CDR1 and CDR2 are SEHNR and FQNEAQ (reference sequence). V shed 3 bases, J shed 6 bases, and the junction held 9 bases outside the gene matches. This CDR3 is built from 17 residues. CDR3 nucleotides: TGTGCCAGCAGCTTTGGGGACAGGGGGCGCGGGGCTCAGCCCCAGCATTTT. The encoded protein is CASSFGDRGRGAQPQHF.

The chain couples TRBV5-1 to TRBJ2-7; TRBD2 agrees at 7 bases. Germline V CDR1 and CDR2: SGHRS, YFSETQ. The V and J ends lost 6 bases and 4 bases, in that order; junction bases with no gene match: 7. The CDR3 is made up of 13 amino acids. The CDR3 DNA sequence: TGCGCCAGCACCCCATATAGCGGGTACGAGCAGTACTTC. It encodes CASTPYSGYEQYF.

V gene TRBV25-1 combines with J gene TRBJ1-1, with TRBD1 as a possible D gene (5 bases). The CDR3 loop spans 14 amino acids. The V end was cut by 8 bases, the J end by 4 bases, with 17 bases between. CDR1 MGHDK and CDR2 SYGVNS come from the germline V gene. CDR3 sequence: CASSQGIGGTEAFF. CDR3 nucleotide sequence: TGTGCCAGCTCCCAGGGCATCGGGGGCACTGAAGCTTTCTTT.

The gene calls are TRBV3-1 (or the pseudogene TRBV3-2) and TRBJ2-5; D is perhaps TRBD1 (5 bases). V lost 5 bases, J lost 10 bases, and 11 bases lay in between. CDR3 length equals 11 residues. Germline V CDR1 and CDR2: LGHDT, YNNKEL (reference sequence). CDR3 sequence (DNA): TGTGCCAGCAGCTTGACAGTGGACCAGTACTTC. It specifies CASSLTVDQYF.

The genes are TRBV3-1 (or the pseudogene TRBV3-2) and TRBJ2-1, with 13 bases fitting TRBD2. Germline CDR1 LGHDT, CDR2 YNNKEL (reference sequence). CDR3 size: 17 residues. The V gene end was trimmed by 2 bases and the J gene end by 7 bases; junction bases not matched to a gene: 8. This CDR3 is CASSQQLAGGPRNEQFF. CDR3 sequence (DNA): TGTGCCAGCAGCCAACAACTAGCGGGAGGGCCGCGGAATGAGCAGTTCTTC.

The V and J genes are TRBV5-1 and TRBJ2-7, with 8 bases that match TRBD1. Germline V gene lookup returns CDR1 SGHRS and CDR2 YFSETQ. CDR3 length: 14 amino acids. The V segment lost 4 bases and the J segment 0 bases; nucleotides outside the gene matches: 3. The CDR3 spells CASSVGQGSYEQYF. The CDR3 bases are TGCGCCAGCAGCGTCGGACAGGGCTCCTACGAGCAGTACTTC.

The rearrangement uses TRBV4-2 and TRBJ2-6, with D possibly being TRBD1 (6 bases). Per the germline V gene, CDR1 is LGHNA and CDR2 is YNFKEQ. The CDR3 has 17 residues. The V end was cut by 4 bases, the J end by 1 base, with 14 bases between. The CDR3 protein is CASSPAATGSGANVLTF. For the CDR3, the DNA is TGTGCCAGCAGCCCCGCCGCGACAGGATCTGGGGCCAACGTCCTGACTTTC.

The J gene is TRBJ2-1, the V gene TRBV24-1, with TRBD2 identical over 7 bases. The germline V gene has CDR1 KGHDR and CDR2 SFDVKD. The trim removed 4 bases at V and 7 bases at J, leaving 12 bases unmatched. The CDR3 contains 16 residues. CDR3 DNA: TGTGCCACCAGTGAAGGGAGGGCGGGCTACGGGAATGAGCAGTTCTTC. Translated, it gives CATSEGRAGYGNEQFF.

The CDR3 sequence is CASSSLSGSGGLPYEQYF. The CDR3 region has the DNA TGTGCCAGCAGCTCATTAAGCGGATCGGGAGGCCTCCCCTACGAGCAGTACTTC. The V call is TRBV13, the J call TRBJ2-7, with TRBD2 matching over 7 bases. Germline-derived CDR1 and CDR2 are PRHDT and FYEKMQ (reference sequence). The CDR3 runs 18 residues. Trimming removed 4 bases from V and 2 bases from J; junction bases left unmatched: 17. Full variable domain (missing parts from reference TRBV13 and TRBJ2-7): AAGVIQSPRHLIKEKRETATLKCYPIPRHDTVYWYQQGPGQDPQFLISFYEKMQSDKGSIPDRFSAQQFSDYHSELNMSSLELGDSALYFCASSSLSGSGGLPYEQYFGPGTRLTVT.

The chain carries TRBV6-5 and TRBJ2-2; 7 bases are a match to TRBD1. Germline V gene lookup returns CDR1 MNHEY and CDR2 SVGAGI. CDR3 length: 12 amino acids. V shed 6 bases, J shed 7 bases, and the junction held 2 bases outside the gene matches. CDR3 nucleotide sequence: TGTGCCAGCAGGGGGACAGTCGGGGAGCTGTTTTTT. Translated: CASRGTVGELFF.

CDR3 region: CASSDGGGLQFTDTQYF. CDR3 in DNA: TGTGCCAGCAGTGACGGCGGGGGTCTTCAATTCACAGATACGCAGTATTTT. V and J are TRBV2 and TRBJ2-3, with 7 bases matching TRBD2. V trimming: 3 bases; J trimming: 2 bases; junction bases outside the gene matches: 11. This CDR3 region has 17 residues. Germline V gene lookup returns CDR1 SNHLY and CDR2 FYNNEI.

This chain connects TRBV11-3 to TRBJ2-1, with 12 bases matching TRBD2. CDR1 is SGHNT and CDR2 is YENEEA in the germline V gene. V gave up 5 bases and J gave up 6 bases; unmatched junction bases: 2. The CDR3 length is 14 residues. DNA for the CDR3: TGTGCCAGCAGCAAACTAGCGGGAGGCAATGAGCAGTTCTTC. Translating gives CASSKLAGGNEQFF.

The chain combines TRBV18 with TRBJ2-7, with a tentative D call TRBD2 (5 bases). Germline CDR1 is KGHSH and CDR2 is LQKENI. CDR3 size: 14 residues. Trimming removed 3 bases from V and 1 base from J, with 10 bases in between. In DNA, the CDR3 is TGTGCCAGCTCACCGGACTCAATATCCTACGAGCAGTACTTC. Amino acid sequence: CASSPDSISYEQYF.

This chain joins TRBV6-1 and TRBJ2-7, with D possibly matching TRBD2 (5 bases). The V gene lost 2 bases and the J gene lost 6 bases, with 14 bases spanning the gap. Per germline, CDR1 MNHNS and CDR2 SASEGT. The CDR3 runs 14 residues. This CDR3 reads CASSETSLAGEQYF. The CDR3 nucleotides are TGTGCCAGCAGTGAAACTAGTCTAGCTGGCGAGCAGTACTTC.

This clone was seen only once. The V call is TRBV28, the J call TRBJ2-5; D ambiguous. The CDR3 has 11 amino acids. Trimming removed 7 bases from V and 1 base from J, with 4 bases in between. Per the germline V gene, CDR1 is MDHEN and CDR2 is SYDVKM. The CDR3 here is CASTVQETQYF. In DNA, the CDR3 is TGTGCCAGCACGGTCCAAGAGACCCAGTACTTC.

This chain links TRBV7-2 with TRBJ2-3; D possibly corresponds to TRBD2 (6 bases). The CDR3 sequence is 15 residues long. CDR1 and CDR2 from the germline V gene are SGHTA and FQGNSA. Trimming stripped 5 bases from V and 1 base from J, with 13 bases between. The chain's CDR3 is CASSAPSVGTDTQYF. The CDR3 DNA sequence: TGTGCCAGCAGCGCCCCTAGCGTCGGCACAGATACGCAGTATTTT.

This chain links TRBV7-3 with TRBJ2-2; TRBD2 might be the D (5 bases). The V and J ends lost 1 base and 1 base respectively, with 10 bases between them. The germline gives CDR1 SGHTA, CDR2 FQGTGA. The CDR3 is 16 amino acids. This chain's CDR3 is CASSLMASLNTGELFF. The CDR3 DNA follows: TGTGCCAGCAGCTTAATGGCTAGCCTGAACACCGGGGAGCTGTTTTTT.

The genes are TRBV5-4 and TRBJ2-7, with D possibly TRBD2 on 5 matching bases. The CDR3 is 14 amino acids. With 4 bases removed from V and 2 bases from J, the gap between germline ends came to 13 bases. Germline CDR1 is SGHNT and CDR2 is YYREEE (reference sequence). The CDR3 DNA reads TGTGCCAGCAGCACGCGGACTCAAACCTACGAGCAGTACTTC. Protein sequence: CASSTRTQTYEQYF.

The chain has TRBV9 and TRBJ2-1; TRBD2 might be the D (5 bases). V was shortened by 0 bases and J by 10 bases, with 11 bases between the two germline ends. CDR1 SGDLS and CDR2 YYNGEE come from the germline V gene. This CDR3 is built from 13 residues. CDR3 bases: TGTGCCAGCAGCGTAGCTGGAGGCACCGAGCAGTTCTTC. Translation: CASSVAGGTEQFF. The full variable domain, in which reference TRBV9 and TRBJ2-1 provide the parts outside the CDR3, is DSGVTQTPKHLITATGQRVTLRCSPRSGDLSVYWYQQSLDQGLQFLIQYYNGEERAKGNILERFSAQQFPDLHSELNLSSLELGDSALYFCASSVAGGTEQFFGPGTRLTVL.

Only one count was recorded for this clone. This chain joins TRBV11-2 and TRBJ2-5, with a weak D call TRBD2 (5 bases). The CDR3 covers 15 residues. CDR1 SGHAT and CDR2 FQNNGV come from the germline V gene. V was shortened by 1 base and J by 2 bases, with 11 bases between the two germline ends. The CDR3 protein is CASSLGWTQQETQYF. In DNA, the CDR3 is TGTGCCAGCAGCTTAGGGTGGACTCAGCAAGAGACCCAGTACTTC.